A few counts support the clone carrying this T cell receptor (beta chain). What it binds is not known. Clones were read by immunoSEQ multiplex PCR, and TCRdb kept only the in-frame ones, dropping some. The table has 3,000 to 4,000 clones, 15% to 20% seen once. The germline CDR1 and CDR2 sequences are SSHAT and FNYEAQ (reference sequence). The CDR3 is 14 amino acids. The ends were cut back, 5 bases at V and 0 bases at J, with 7 bases in the middle. This sample is drawn from a study of tumour-infiltrating T cells in Burkitt lymphoma. Notes on the study in general: Several public clonotypes were shared across many Burkitt lymphoma patients.

The rearrangement joins TRBV7-7 to TRBJ2-2; D not certain. This TCR was recovered from a human donor with Burkitt lymphoma. Sequencing was performed on tumor tissue. CDR3 in DNA: TGTGCCAGCAGCCCCTCCCCGAACACCGGGGAGCTGTTTTTT. Residues: CASSPSPNTGELFF. Variable domain in full (rest from reference TRBV7-7 and TRBJ2-2): GAGVSQSPRYKVTKRGQDVTLRCDPISSHATLYWYQQALGQGPEFLTYFNYEAQPDKSGLPSDRFSAERPEGSISTLTIQRTEQRDSAMYRCASSPSPNTGELFFGEGSRLTVL.